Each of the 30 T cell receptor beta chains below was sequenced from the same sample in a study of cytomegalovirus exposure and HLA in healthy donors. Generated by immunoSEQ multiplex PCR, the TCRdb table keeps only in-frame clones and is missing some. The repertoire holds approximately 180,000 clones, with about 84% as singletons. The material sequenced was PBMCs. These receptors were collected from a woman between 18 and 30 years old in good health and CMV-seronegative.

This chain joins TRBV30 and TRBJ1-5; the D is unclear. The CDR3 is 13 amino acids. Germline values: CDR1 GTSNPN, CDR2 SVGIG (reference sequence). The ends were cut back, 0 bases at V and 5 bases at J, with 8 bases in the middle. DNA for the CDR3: TGTGCCTGGAGTGTACAGCATGATCAGCCCCAGCATTTT. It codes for CAWSVQHDQPQHF.

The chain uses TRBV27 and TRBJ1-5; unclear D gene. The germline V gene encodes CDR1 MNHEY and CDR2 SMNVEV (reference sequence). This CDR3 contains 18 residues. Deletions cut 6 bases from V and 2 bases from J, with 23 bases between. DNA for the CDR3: TGTGCCAGCAGCTCCCTTTTGATGCCGAGGGATGGCAATCAGCCCCAGCATTTT. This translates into CASSSLLMPRDGNQPQHF.

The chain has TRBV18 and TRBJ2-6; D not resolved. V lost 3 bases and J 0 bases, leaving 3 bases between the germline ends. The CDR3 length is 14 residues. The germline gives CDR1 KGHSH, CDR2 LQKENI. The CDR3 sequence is CASSPRSGANVLTF. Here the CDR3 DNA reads TGTGCCAGCTCACCTCGCTCTGGGGCCAACGTCCTGACTTTC.

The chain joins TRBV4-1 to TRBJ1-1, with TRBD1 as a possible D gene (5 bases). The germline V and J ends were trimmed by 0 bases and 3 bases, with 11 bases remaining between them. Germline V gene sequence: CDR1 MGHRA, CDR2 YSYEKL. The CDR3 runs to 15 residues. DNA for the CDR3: TGCGCCAGCAGCCAAGAGGCGACAGCCCACACTGAAGCTTTCTTT. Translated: CASSQEATAHTEAFF.

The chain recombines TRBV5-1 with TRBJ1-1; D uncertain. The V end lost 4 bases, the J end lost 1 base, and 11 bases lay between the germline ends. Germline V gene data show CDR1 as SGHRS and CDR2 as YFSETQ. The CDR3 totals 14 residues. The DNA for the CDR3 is TGCGCCAGCAGCCGTACAGAACAGAACACTGAAGCTTTCTTT. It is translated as CASSRTEQNTEAFF.

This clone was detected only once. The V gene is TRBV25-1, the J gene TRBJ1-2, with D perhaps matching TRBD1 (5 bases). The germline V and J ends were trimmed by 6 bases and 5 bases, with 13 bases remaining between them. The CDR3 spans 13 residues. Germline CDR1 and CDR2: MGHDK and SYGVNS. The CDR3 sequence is CASSGAGYYGYTF. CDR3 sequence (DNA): TGTGCCAGCAGCGGAGCAGGGTATTATGGCTACACCTTC.

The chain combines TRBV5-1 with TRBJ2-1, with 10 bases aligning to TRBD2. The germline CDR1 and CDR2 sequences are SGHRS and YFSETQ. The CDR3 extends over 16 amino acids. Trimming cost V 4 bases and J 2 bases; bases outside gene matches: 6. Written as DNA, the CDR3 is TGCGCCAGCAGCCGGTGGACTAGCGGCACCTACAATGAGCAGTTCTTC. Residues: CASSRWTSGTYNEQFF.

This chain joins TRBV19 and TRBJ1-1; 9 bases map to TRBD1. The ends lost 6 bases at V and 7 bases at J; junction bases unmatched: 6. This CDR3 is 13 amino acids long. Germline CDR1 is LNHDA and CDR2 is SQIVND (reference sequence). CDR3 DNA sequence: TGTGCCAGTAGGCAACAGGGGGCTTTTGAAGCTTTCTTT. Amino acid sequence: CASRQQGAFEAFF.

The CDR3 sequence is CASSMGQGADTQYF. The DNA for the CDR3 is TGTGCCAGTAGTATGGGACAGGGGGCAGATACGCAGTATTTT. The chain links TRBV19 to TRBJ2-3, with 11 bases identical to TRBD1. V shed 3 bases, J shed 4 bases, and the junction held 0 bases outside the gene matches. The germline V gene has CDR1 LNHDA and CDR2 SQIVND (reference sequence). The CDR3 totals 14 residues.

The CDR3 DNA reads as TGTGCCTGGAGTCGGGGCAATGAGCAGTTCTTC. This sequence encodes CAWSRGNEQFF. The J gene is TRBJ2-1, the V gene TRBV30, with a weak D call TRBD2 (5 bases). The CDR3 sequence is 11 residues long. V lost 2 bases to trimming and J lost 6 bases, with 5 bases between them. Per germline, CDR1 GTSNPN and CDR2 SVGIG (reference sequence).

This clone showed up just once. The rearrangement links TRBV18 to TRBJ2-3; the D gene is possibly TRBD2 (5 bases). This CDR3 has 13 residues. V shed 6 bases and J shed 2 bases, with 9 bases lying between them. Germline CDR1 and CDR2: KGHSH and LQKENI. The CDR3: CASSSGITDTQYF. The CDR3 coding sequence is TGTGCCAGCTCGTCCGGGATCACAGATACGCAGTATTTT.

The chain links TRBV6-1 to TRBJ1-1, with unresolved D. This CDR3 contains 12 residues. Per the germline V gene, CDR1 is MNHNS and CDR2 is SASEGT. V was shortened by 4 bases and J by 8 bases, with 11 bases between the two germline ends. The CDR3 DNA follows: TGTGCCAGCAGTGTCGCGGGATTCGAAGCTTTCTTT. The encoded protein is CASSVAGFEAFF.

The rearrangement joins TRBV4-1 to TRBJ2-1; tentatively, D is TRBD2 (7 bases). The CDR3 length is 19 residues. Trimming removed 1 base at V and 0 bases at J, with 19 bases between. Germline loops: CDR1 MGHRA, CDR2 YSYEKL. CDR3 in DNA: TGCGCCAGCAGCCAAGTAGGGAAGGGGGGGAGCAGCTCCTACAATGAGCAGTTCTTC. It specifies CASSQVGKGGSSSYNEQFF.

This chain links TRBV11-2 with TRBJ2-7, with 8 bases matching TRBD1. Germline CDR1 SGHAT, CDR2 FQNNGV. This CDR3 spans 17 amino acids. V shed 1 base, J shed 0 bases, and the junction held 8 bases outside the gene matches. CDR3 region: CASSLARDRLSSYEQYF. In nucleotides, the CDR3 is TGTGCCAGCAGCTTAGCGCGGGACAGGCTATCCTCCTACGAGCAGTACTTC.

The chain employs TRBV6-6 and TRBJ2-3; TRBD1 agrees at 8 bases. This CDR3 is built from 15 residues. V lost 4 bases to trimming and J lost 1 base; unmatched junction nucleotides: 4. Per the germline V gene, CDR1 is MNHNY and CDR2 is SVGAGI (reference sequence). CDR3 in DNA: TGTGCCAGCAGTTGGACAGGGTGGGGCACAGATACGCAGTATTTT. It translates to CASSWTGWGTDTQYF.

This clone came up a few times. This CDR3 reads CASSSGDRGRDTQYF. CDR3 nucleotide sequence: TGTGCCAGCAGCTCCGGGGACAGGGGGCGAGATACGCAGTATTTT. The J gene is TRBJ2-3, the V gene TRBV7-9; 12 bases fit TRBD1. The CDR3 loop spans 15 amino acids. Germline V gene lookup returns CDR1 SEHNR and CDR2 FQNEAQ (reference sequence). The J segment lost 5 bases and the V segment lost 4 bases, leaving 4 bases of the junction unmatched.

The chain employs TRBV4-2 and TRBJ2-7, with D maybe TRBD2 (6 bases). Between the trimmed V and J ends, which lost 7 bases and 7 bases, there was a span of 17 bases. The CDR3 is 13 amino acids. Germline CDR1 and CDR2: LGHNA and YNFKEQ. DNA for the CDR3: TGTGCCAGCACCCCTACGGCCGCGGGGGAGCAGTACTTC. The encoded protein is CASTPTAAGEQYF.

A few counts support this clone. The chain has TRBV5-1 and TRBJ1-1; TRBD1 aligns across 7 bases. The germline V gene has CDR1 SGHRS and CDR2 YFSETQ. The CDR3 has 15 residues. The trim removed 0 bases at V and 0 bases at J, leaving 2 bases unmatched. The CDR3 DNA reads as TGCGCCAGCAGCTTGGACAGGGGCCTGAACACTGAAGCTTTCTTT. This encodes CASSLDRGLNTEAFF.

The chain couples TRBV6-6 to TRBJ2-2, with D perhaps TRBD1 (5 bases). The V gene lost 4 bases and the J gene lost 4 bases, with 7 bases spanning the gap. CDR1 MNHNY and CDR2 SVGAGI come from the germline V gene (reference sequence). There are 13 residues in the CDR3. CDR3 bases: TGTGCCAGCAGTTTCAGGGTCACCGGGGAGCTGTTTTTT. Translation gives CASSFRVTGELFF.

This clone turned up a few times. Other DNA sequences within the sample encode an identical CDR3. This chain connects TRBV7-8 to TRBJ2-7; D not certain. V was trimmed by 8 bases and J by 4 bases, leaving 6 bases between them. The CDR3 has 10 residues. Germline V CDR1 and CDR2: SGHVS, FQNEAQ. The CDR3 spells CASGLYEQYF. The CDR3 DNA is TGTGCCAGCGGCCTTTACGAGCAGTACTTC.

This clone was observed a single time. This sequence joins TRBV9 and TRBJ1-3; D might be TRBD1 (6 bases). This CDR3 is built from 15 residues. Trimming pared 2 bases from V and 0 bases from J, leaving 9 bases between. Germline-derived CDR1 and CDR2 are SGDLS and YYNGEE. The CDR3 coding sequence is TGTGCCAGCAGCGTCGGACAGTCCTCTGGAAACACCATATATTTT. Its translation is CASSVGQSSGNTIYF.

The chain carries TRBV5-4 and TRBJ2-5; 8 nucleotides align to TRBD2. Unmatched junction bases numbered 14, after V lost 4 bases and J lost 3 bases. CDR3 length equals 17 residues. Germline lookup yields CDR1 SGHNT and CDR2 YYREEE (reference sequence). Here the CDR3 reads CASSLILRAAGEETQYF. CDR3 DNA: TGTGCCAGCAGCCTGATACTGCGAGCAGCGGGGGAAGAGACCCAGTACTTC.

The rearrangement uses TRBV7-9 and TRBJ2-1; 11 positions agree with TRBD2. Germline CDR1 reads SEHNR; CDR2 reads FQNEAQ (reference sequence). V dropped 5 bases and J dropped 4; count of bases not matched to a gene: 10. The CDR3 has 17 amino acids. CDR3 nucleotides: TGTGCCAGCAGCCCGCGCCTACTAGCGGGGGATTACAATGAGCAGTTCTTC. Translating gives CASSPRLLAGDYNEQFF.

CDR3 protein: CASSQDFSTVRPSADNEQFF. In DNA form, the CDR3 reads TGTGCCAGCAGCCAAGATTTCTCTACAGTTCGCCCCTCTGCTGACAATGAGCAGTTCTTC. V usage is TRBV4-2 and J usage is TRBJ2-1, with unresolved D. Trimming cost V 0 bases and J 5 bases, with 26 bases left between them. This CDR3 has 20 amino acids. Germline lookup yields CDR1 LGHNA and CDR2 YNFKEQ.

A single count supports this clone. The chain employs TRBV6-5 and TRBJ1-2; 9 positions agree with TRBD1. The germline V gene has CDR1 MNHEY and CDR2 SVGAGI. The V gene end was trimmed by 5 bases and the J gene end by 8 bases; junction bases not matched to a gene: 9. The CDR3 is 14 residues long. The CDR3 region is CASSRDGTGWGYTF. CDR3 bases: TGTGCCAGCAGTCGAGACGGGACAGGGTGGGGCTACACCTTC.

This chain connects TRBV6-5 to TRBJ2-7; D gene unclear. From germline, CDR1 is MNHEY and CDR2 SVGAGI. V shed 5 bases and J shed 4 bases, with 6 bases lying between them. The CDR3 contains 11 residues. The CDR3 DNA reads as TGTGCCAGCAGTGAACTATACGAGCAGTACTTC. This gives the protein CASSELYEQYF.

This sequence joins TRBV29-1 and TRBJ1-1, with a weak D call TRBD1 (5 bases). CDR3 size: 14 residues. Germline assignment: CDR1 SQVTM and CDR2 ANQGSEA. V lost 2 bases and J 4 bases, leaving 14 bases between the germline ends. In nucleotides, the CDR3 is TGCAGCGTTGAATCGGTAGGGGTTGGCACTGAAGCTTTCTTT. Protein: CSVESVGVGTEAFF. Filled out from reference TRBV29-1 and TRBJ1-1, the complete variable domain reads SAVISQKPSRDICQRGTSLTIQCQVDSQVTMMFWYRQQPGQSLTLIATANQGSEATYESGFVIDKFPISRPNLTFSTLTVSNMSPEDSSIYLCSVESVGVGTEAFFGQGTRLTVV.

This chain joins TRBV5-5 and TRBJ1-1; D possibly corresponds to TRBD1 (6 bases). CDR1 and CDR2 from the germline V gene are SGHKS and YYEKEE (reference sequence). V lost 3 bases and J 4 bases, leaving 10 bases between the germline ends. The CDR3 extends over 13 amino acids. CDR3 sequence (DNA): TGTGCCAGCAGCTGGACAGTGGGCACTGAAGCTTTCTTT. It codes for CASSWTVGTEAFF.

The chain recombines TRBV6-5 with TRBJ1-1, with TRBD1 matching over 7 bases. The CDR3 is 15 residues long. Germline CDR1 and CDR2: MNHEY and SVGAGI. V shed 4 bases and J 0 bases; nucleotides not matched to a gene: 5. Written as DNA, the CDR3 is TGTGCCAGCAGTTCCGTACAGGGGATGAACACTGAAGCTTTCTTT. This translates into CASSSVQGMNTEAFF.

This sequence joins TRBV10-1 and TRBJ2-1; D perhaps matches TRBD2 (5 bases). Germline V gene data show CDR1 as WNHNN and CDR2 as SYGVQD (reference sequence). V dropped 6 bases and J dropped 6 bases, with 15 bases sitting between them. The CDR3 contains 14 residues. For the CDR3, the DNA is TGCGCCAGCAGAGCGGATACTGACTCCAATGAGCAGTTCTTC. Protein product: CASRADTDSNEQFF.